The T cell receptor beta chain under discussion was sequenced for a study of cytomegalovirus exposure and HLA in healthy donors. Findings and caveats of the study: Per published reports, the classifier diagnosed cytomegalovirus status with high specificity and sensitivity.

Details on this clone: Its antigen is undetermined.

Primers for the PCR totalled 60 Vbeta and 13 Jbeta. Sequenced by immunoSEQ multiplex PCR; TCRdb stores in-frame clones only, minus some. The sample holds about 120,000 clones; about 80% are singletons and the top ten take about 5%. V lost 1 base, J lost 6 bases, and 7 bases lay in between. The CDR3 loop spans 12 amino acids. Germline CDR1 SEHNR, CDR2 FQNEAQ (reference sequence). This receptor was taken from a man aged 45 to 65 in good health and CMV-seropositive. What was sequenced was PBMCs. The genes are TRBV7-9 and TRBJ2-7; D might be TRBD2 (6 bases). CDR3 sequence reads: CASSLEGGEQYF. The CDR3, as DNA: TGTGCCAGCAGCTTAGAGGGAGGCGAGCAGTACTTC.